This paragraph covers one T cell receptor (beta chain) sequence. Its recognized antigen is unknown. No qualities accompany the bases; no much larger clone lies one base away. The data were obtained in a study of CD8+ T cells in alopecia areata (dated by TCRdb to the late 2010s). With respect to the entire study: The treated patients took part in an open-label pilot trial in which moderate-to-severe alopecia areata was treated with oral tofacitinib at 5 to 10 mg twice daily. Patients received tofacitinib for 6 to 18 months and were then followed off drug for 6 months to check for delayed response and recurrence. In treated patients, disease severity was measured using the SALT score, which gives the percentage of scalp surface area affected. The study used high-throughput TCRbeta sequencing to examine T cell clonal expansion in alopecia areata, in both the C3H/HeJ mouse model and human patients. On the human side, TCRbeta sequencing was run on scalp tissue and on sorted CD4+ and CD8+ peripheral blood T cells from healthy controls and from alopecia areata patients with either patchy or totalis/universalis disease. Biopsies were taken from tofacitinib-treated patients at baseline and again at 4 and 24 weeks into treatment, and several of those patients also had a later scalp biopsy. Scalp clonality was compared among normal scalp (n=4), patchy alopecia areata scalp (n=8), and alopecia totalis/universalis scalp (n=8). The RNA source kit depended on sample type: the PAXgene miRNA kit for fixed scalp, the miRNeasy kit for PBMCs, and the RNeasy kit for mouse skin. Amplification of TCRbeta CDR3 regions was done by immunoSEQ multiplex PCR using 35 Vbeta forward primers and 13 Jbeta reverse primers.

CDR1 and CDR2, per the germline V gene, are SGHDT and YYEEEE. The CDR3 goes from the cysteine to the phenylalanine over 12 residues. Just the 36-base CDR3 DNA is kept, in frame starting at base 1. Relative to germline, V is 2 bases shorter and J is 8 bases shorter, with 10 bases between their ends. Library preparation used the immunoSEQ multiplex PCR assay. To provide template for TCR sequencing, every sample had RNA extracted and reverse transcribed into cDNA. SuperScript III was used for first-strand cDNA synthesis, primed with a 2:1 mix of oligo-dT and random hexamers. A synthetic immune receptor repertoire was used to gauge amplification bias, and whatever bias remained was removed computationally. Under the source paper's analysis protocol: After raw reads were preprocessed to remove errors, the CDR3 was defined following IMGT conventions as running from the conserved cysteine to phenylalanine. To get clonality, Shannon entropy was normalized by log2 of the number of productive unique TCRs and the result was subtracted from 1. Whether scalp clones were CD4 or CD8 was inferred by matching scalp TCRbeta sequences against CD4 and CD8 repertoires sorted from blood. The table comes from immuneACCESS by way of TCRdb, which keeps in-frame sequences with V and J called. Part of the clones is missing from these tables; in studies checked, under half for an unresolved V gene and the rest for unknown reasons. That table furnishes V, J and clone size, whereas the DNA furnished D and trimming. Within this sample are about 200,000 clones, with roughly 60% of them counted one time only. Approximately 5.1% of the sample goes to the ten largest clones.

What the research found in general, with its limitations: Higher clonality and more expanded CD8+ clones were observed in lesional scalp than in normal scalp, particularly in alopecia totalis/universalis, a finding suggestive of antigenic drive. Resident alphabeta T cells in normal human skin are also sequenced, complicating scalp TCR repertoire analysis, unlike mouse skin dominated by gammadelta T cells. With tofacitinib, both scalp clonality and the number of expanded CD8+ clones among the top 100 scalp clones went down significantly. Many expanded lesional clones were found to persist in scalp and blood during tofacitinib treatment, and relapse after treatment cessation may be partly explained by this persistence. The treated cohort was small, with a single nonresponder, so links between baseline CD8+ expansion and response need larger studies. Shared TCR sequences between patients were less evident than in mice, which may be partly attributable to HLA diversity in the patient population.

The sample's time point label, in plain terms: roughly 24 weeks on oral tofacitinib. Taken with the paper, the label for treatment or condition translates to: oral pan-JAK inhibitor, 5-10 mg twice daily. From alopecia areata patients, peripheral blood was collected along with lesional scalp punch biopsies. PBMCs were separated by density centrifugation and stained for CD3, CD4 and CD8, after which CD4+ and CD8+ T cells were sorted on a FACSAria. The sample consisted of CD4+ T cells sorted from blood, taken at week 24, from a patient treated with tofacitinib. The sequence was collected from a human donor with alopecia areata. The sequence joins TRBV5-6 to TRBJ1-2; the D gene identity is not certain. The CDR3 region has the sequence CASSFPQGGYTF. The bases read TGTGCCAGCAGCTTCCCCCAAGGAGGCTACACCTTC.